Described below is a single T cell receptor (beta chain) sequence and its context. In the same sample, other DNA sequences code for this CDR3. Authors' analysis steps: Quantification of nucleated cells was approximated via reference gene primer amplification. Clones were sequenced by immunoSEQ multiplex PCR, and TCRdb holds only the in-frame ones, with some missing. Clone size and V and J calls were adopted from that table, with D and trimming inferred from the DNA. The table records over 90,000 clones, 84% of them present only once. Germline CDR1 SGHRS, CDR2 YFSETQ. Germline trimming cut 3 bases from V and 1 base from J; bases unmatched to any gene: 2. There are 14 residues in the CDR3. This record belongs to a study of blood T cell repertoires in COVID-19. Study in general: In each case, the material was cDNA or gDNA derived from T cells, B-cell-depleted T cells, or PBMCs.

J is TRBJ2-5 and V is TRBV5-1, with 8 bases lining up with TRBD1. This TCR was sampled from a human donor in a cohort sampled during active COVID-19. The sample was peripheral blood. In DNA, the CDR3 is TGCGCCAGCAGCTCCGGACAGGGCCAAGAGACCCAGTACTTC. This encodes CASSSGQGQETQYF.